The clone carrying this T cell receptor (beta chain) has just a few counts. Its antigen is not identified. There are 12 residues in the CDR3. Germline lookup yields CDR1 DFQATT and CDR2 SNEGSKA (reference sequence). V was clipped by 5 bases and J by 7 bases, with 11 bases between them. TCRdb passed the 5' RACE reads through MiXCR, listing each CDR3 protein once. The repertoire holds about 220,000 distinct CDR3 sequences, with around a tenth as singletons. This sample stems from a study of identical twins. Points from the study as a whole: Conclusions leaned on cross-sectional statistical analysis and did not track the same donors over time.

The rearrangement joins TRBV20-1 to TRBJ2-2, with D possibly being TRBD2 (7 bases). The receptor comes from a woman aged 18-30 years in good health. The specimen sequenced was memory (CD45RO+) T cells sorted from blood. CDR3 region: CSAGGGRGELFF. DNA of the CDR3: TGCAGTGCTGGGGGGGGGCGCGGGGAGCTGTTTTTT.